The 13 T cell receptor beta chains reported below all come from one sample, sequenced in a study of blood T cell repertoires in COVID-19 (dated by TCRdb to 2018 to 2020). The library relied on the immunoSEQ multiplex PCR assay. TCRdb's version of the immuneACCESS table is confined to in-frame rearrangements and falls short of the full clone set. An unresolved V gene accounts for under half of the shortfall where checked; the remainder is of unknown origin. The sample table shows around 100,000 clones, and about 89% are seen once. Jointly, the top ten make up around 7.4% of the sample. Sequencing used peripheral blood. Receptors were obtained from a human donor with acute or convalescent COVID-19. The donor label of this sample is uncertain.

This clone was observed once. J is TRBJ2-4 and V is TRBV4-3; 7 bases align to TRBD1. Trimming cost V 1 base and J 5 bases; bases outside gene matches: 2. The length of the CDR3 is 14 residues. Germline CDR1 LGHNA, CDR2 YSLEER. CDR3 amino acids: CASSQAGTENIQYF. In DNA form, the CDR3 reads TGCGCCAGCAGCCAAGCCGGGACAGAAAACATTCAGTACTTC.

The CDR3 here is CASSELPGQGYGYTF. The CDR3, as DNA: TGTGCCAGCAGTGAACTCCCGGGACAGGGGTATGGCTACACCTTC. The chain has TRBV2 and TRBJ1-2, with TRBD1 matching 10 bases. V dropped 2 bases and J dropped 5; count of bases not matched to a gene: 5. In germline, CDR1 is SNHLY, CDR2 FYNNEI. The CDR3 covers 15 residues.

The rearrangement uses TRBV12-3 or TRBV12-4 and TRBJ2-5; no clear D. Between the trimmed V and J ends, which lost 4 bases and 5 bases, there was a span of 5 bases. This CDR3 has 11 amino acids. The CDR3: CASSSFETQYF. CDR3 coding DNA: TGTGCCAGCAGTTCGTTTGAGACCCAGTACTTC.

V is TRBV19 and J is TRBJ1-1; 7 nucleotides line up with TRBD1. J gave up 4 bases and V 3 bases, and 5 bases lay outside the gene matches. CDR3 size: 14 residues. The V gene's germline CDR1 is LNHDA and CDR2 SQIVND (reference sequence). The CDR3 DNA reads as TGTGCCAGTAGTATCCCCGACAGGGTCACTGAAGCTTTCTTT. Translating gives CASSIPDRVTEAFF.

The rearrangement uses TRBV5-6 and TRBJ2-4, with D unresolved. V was shortened by 0 bases and J by 0 bases, with 13 bases between the two germline ends. Germline assignment: CDR1 SGHDT and CDR2 YYEEEE. CDR3 length: 17 amino acids. CDR3 coding DNA: TGTGCCAGCAGCTTGGACCCGGCAGGCTTAGCCAAAAACATTCAGTACTTC. The encoded protein is CASSLDPAGLAKNIQYF. The whole variable domain, remainder taken from reference TRBV5-6 and TRBJ2-4, is DAGVTQSPTHLIKTRGQQVTLRCSPKSGHDTVSWYQQALGQGPQFIFQYYEEEERQRGNFPDRFSGHQFPNYSSELNVNALLLGDSALYLCASSLDPAGLAKNIQYFGAGTRLSVL.

This clone was observed a handful of times. The CDR3 DNA follows: TGCAGCGCGTCACAGGGGTCCGGCAGCAATCAGCCCCAGCATTTT. As protein: CSASQGSGSNQPQHF. The chain links TRBV29-1 to TRBJ1-5, with 7 bases fitting TRBD1. The CDR3 extends over 15 amino acids. Per germline, CDR1 SQVTM and CDR2 ANQGSEA. Trimming took 7 bases from V and 1 from J; bases not matched to a gene: 10.

V and J are TRBV10-3 and TRBJ1-1; 8 bases are a match to TRBD1. Germline loops: CDR1 ENHRY, CDR2 SYGVKD. With V trimmed by 5 bases and J by 10 bases, 9 bases remained unmatched. The CDR3 is 13 amino acids. CDR3 bases: TGTGCCATCAGTAATCGACAGGGGTTTAGAGCTTTCTTT. Translating gives CAISNRQGFRAFF.

A word on this clone: The junction differs from germline at one of its ends, possibly a read error. This rearrangement joins TRBV6-2 or TRBV6-3 to TRBJ2-1; D is possibly TRBD2 (5 bases). Germline V gene data show CDR1 as MNHEY and CDR2 as SVGEGT. This CDR3 is built from 13 residues. CDR3 sequence (DNA): TGTGCCACCAGTTACCGTAGCGACAATGAGCAGTTCTTC. Amino acids: CATSYRSDNEQFF.

The genes are TRBV7-2 and TRBJ2-7; 10 nucleotides match TRBD2. In germline, CDR1 is SGHTA, CDR2 FQGNSA. The CDR3 is 14 residues long. After removal of 6 bases from V and 7 bases from J, the junction contained 9 bases not matched to a gene. The CDR3 coding sequence is TGTGCCAGCAGTACCGGACTAGCGGTGCGTGAGCAGTACTTC. It yields the protein CASSTGLAVREQYF.

The gene calls are TRBV9 and TRBJ1-2; weak D call: TRBD1 (6 bases). The CDR3 covers 13 residues. Trimming removed 3 bases from V and 4 bases from J, with 10 bases in between. Germline V lookup: CDR1 SGDLS, CDR2 YYNGEE. The CDR3 coding sequence is TGTGCCAGCAGCGGAAGGGGGGGCTATGGCTACACCTTC. It yields the protein CASSGRGGYGYTF.

This chain links TRBV7-9 with TRBJ1-6; D is ambiguous. CDR1 and CDR2 from the germline V gene are SEHNR and FQNEAQ (reference sequence). V lost 2 bases and J 9 bases, leaving 11 bases between the germline ends. The CDR3 has 14 amino acids. DNA of the CDR3: TGTGCCAGCAGCTTAATACTAATAGGTTCACCCCTCCACTTT. This encodes CASSLILIGSPLHF.

J is TRBJ2-3 and V is TRBV6-1; D possibly corresponds to TRBD1 (6 bases). This CDR3 contains 16 residues. Trimming removed 0 bases from V and 2 bases from J, with 12 bases in between. Per the germline V gene, CDR1 is MNHNS and CDR2 is SASEGT. CDR3 nucleotides: TGTGCCAGCAGTGAAGCGGGGGCGGGTTACACAGATACGCAGTATTTT. Translated: CASSEAGAGYTDTQYF.

The chain's CDR3 is CASSSREQRNTGELFF. The CDR3 DNA sequence: TGTGCCAGCAGTTCCCGGGAACAGAGGAACACCGGGGAGCTGTTTTTT. This sequence joins TRBV2 and TRBJ2-2, with a possible D match to TRBD2 (5 bases). Germline assignment: CDR1 SNHLY and CDR2 FYNNEI. With 5 bases removed from V and 1 base from J, the gap between germline ends came to 14 bases. The CDR3 covers 16 residues.